Below are 5 T cell receptor beta chains sequenced from a single sample in a study of response to subunit inactivated influenza vaccine. MiXCR, run by TCRdb on the RT-PCR reads, gives a single entry per CDR3 protein. The data hold about 480,000 distinct CDR3 sequences, with 25% observed a single time. Material: CD4+ T cells sorted from PBMCs, obtained more than 4 days after vaccination. The receptor set was obtained from a man aged 50 or older who received an inactivated influenza vaccine.

The chain couples TRBV27 to TRBJ1-5; possibly TRBD1 for D (6 bases). CDR3 size: 15 residues. Between the trimmed V and J ends, which lost 1 base and 7 bases, there was a span of 14 bases. Germline V gene data show CDR1 as MNHEY and CDR2 as SMNVEV (reference sequence). The CDR3 coding sequence is TGTGCCAGCAGTTTATTGGGGGGGGCAGACCAGCCCCAGCATTTT. Its translation: CASSLLGGADQPQHF.

This chain joins TRBV30 and TRBJ2-4, with 8 nucleotides matching TRBD1. Trimming removed 2 bases from V and 9 bases from J; junction bases left unmatched: 9. Germline CDR1 is GTSNPN and CDR2 is SVGIG (reference sequence). CDR3 length: 14 residues. The CDR3 region has the DNA TGTGCCTGGAGTCCCCCAGGGGGCAGGGTCATTCAGTACTTC. It specifies CAWSPPGGRVIQYF. Supplemented by reference TRBV30 and TRBJ2-4, the full variable domain reads SQTIHQWPATLVQPVGSPLSLECTVEGTSNPNLYWYRQAAGRGLQLLFYSVGIGQISSEVPQNLSASRPQDRQFILSSKKLLLSDSGFYLCAWSPPGGRVIQYFGAGTRLSVL.

The chain is built from TRBV28 and TRBJ1-5; D unresolved. The V and J ends lost 5 bases and 11 bases respectively, with 22 bases between them. The CDR3 runs to 15 residues. Germline CDR1 is MDHEN and CDR2 is SYDVKM. The CDR3 reads CASSRATRVKGAQHF. In nucleotides, the CDR3 is TGTGCCAGCAGTCGAGCCACACGGGTCAAAGGAGCCCAGCATTTT.

This clonotype appeared a few times. The rearrangement joins TRBV10-3 to TRBJ1-6; tentatively, D is TRBD1 (6 bases). The CDR3 is 17 residues long. V was clipped by 2 bases and J by 7 bases, with 18 bases between them. The germline V gene encodes CDR1 ENHRY and CDR2 SYGVKD. The CDR3 DNA sequence: TGTGCCATCAGTGAGCGCCGGCCACAGGGTAACAATTCACCCCTCCACTTT. Its translation: CAISERRPQGNNSPLHF.

This clonotype was seen more than once but under ten times. The gene calls are TRBV20-1 and TRBJ1-5; possible D gene TRBD1, 5 bases. CDR1 is DFQATT, CDR2 SNEGSKA, per germline (reference sequence). V lost 0 bases, J lost 9 bases, and 12 bases lay in between. CDR3 length: 13 residues. CDR3 bases: TGCAGTGCTAGAGATTGGGGTGGGGGGCCCCAGCATTTT. As protein: CSARDWGGGPQHF.